The 32 T cell receptor beta chains below come from one sample, sequenced in a study of ipilimumab plus nivolumab after autologous stem cell transplantation. Here immunoSEQ multiplex PCR was the method, and the copy in TCRdb shows in-frame clones only, minus some. Seen here are tens of thousands of clones, about 83% observed once, and the top ten hold 2% to 2.5%. Sequenced material: PBMCs, taken in a trial of ipilimumab plus nivolumab as post-transplant consolidation. The receptors come from a male donor with diffuse large B-cell lymphoma.

The J gene is TRBJ1-4, the V gene TRBV19; D may be TRBD1 (6 bases). Germline lookup yields CDR1 LNHDA and CDR2 SQIVND (reference sequence). The CDR3 contains 15 residues. Between the trimmed V and J ends, which lost 3 bases and 8 bases, there was a span of 16 bases. CDR3 residues: CASSIWGQGTEKLFF. The CDR3 DNA is TGTGCCAGTAGTATTTGGGGGCAGGGAACCGAAAAACTGTTTTTT.

J is TRBJ1-4 and V is TRBV2, with 9 positions matching TRBD1. The CDR3 runs to 14 residues. Germline V lookup: CDR1 SNHLY, CDR2 FYNNEI. Trimming removed 4 bases from V and 8 bases from J; junction bases left unmatched: 5. CDR3 amino acids: CASSGQGVEEKLFF. The CDR3 DNA reads as TGTGCCAGCAGTGGACAGGGGGTCGAGGAAAAACTGTTTTTT.

This rearrangement joins TRBV4-2 to TRBJ1-2; TRBD1 agrees at 7 bases. The V and J ends lost 6 bases and 2 bases, in that order; junction bases with no gene match: 15. Germline V gene lookup returns CDR1 LGHNA and CDR2 YNFKEQ. This CDR3 is 17 amino acids long. DNA of the CDR3: TGTGCCAGCAGTTTTTATGGAGGCCGGGACAGCAACTATGGCTACACCTTC. Translation gives CASSFYGGRDSNYGYTF.

This chain joins TRBV2 and TRBJ2-7, with 14 bases that match TRBD2. Per the germline V gene, CDR1 is SNHLY and CDR2 is FYNNEI. Losses at the gene ends were 8 bases for V and 6 bases for J; bases not matched to a gene: 6. This CDR3 comprises 14 residues. The CDR3 is CASALGTSGGEQYF. The CDR3 DNA reads as TGTGCCAGCGCCCTCGGGACTAGCGGGGGCGAGCAGTACTTC.

This clone appeared a single time. The chain joins TRBV18 to TRBJ2-6; 8 bases line up with TRBD1. V shed 0 bases, J shed 2 bases, and the junction held 0 bases outside the gene matches. The CDR3 length is 16 residues. CDR1 is KGHSH and CDR2 is LQKENI in the germline V gene. CDR3 in amino acids: CASSPPTGAGANVLTF. As DNA, the CDR3 is TGTGCCAGCTCACCACCGACAGGGGCTGGGGCCAACGTCCTGACTTTC.

Remarks on this clone: A junction boundary mismatches the germline segment, possibly from a read error. V gene TRBV27 combines with J gene TRBJ2-5; D gene ambiguous. CDR3 length: 14 residues. Germline V gives CDR1 MNHEY, CDR2 SMNVEV (reference sequence). The CDR3 DNA reads TGTGCCAGCAGGGGCGGACGAGGTCAAGGGACCCAGTACTTC. Translating gives CASRGGRGQGTQYF.

CDR3 nucleotide sequence: TGCAGTGCCCATGATGCAGATACGCAGTATTTT. Translated, it gives CSAHDADTQYF. The chain couples TRBV20-1 to TRBJ2-3; D unresolved. This CDR3 region has 11 residues. Trimming removed 6 bases from V and 4 bases from J, with 8 bases in between. Germline V gene data show CDR1 as DFQATT and CDR2 as SNEGSKA (reference sequence).

This chain links TRBV2 with TRBJ2-4; 10 nucleotides agree with TRBD2. Germline-derived CDR1 and CDR2 are SNHLY and FYNNEI. With V trimmed by 7 bases and J by 0 bases, 12 bases remained unmatched. The CDR3 covers 18 residues. The CDR3 loop reads CASTTLAGVTLAKNIQYF. CDR3 DNA: TGTGCCAGCACCACTCTAGCGGGAGTAACATTAGCCAAAAACATTCAGTACTTC.

This clone has a single count. The chain recombines TRBV5-1 with TRBJ2-3, with D possibly TRBD1 on 5 matching bases. Germline lookup yields CDR1 SGHRS and CDR2 YFSETQ. V lost 4 bases and J 6 bases, leaving 12 bases between the germline ends. The CDR3 is 13 amino acids. The CDR3 DNA reads as TGCGCCAGCAGCGCTAACCAGGGTGATACGCAGTATTTT. This translates into CASSANQGDTQYF.

The chain is built from TRBV18 and TRBJ1-2; no reliable D call. Germline CDR1 reads KGHSH; CDR2 reads LQKENI. Trimming removed 1 base at V and 8 bases at J, with 11 bases between. The CDR3 consists of 13 residues. This CDR3 is CASSPRRLEGYTF. DNA for the CDR3: TGTGCCAGCTCACCACGGCGTCTAGAGGGCTACACCTTC.

This chain links TRBV29-1 with TRBJ2-5, with TRBD2 identical over 8 bases. The CDR3 length is 13 residues. Per germline, CDR1 SQVTM and CDR2 ANQGSEA. V lost 0 bases to trimming and J lost 10 bases; unmatched junction nucleotides: 7. CDR3 DNA: TGCAGCGTTGAAGATCATGGACTAGCTGGCCAGTACTTC. This encodes CSVEDHGLAGQYF.

This chain uses TRBV19 with TRBJ2-1; no reliable D call. Trimming took off 3 bases at V and 7 bases at J, with 16 bases between the two ends. The germline CDR1 and CDR2 sequences are LNHDA and SQIVND (reference sequence). CDR3 length equals 15 residues. CDR3: CASSISAPPFNEQFF. DNA for the CDR3: TGTGCCAGTAGTATCTCAGCTCCCCCCTTTAATGAGCAGTTCTTC.

The chain recombines TRBV5-1 with TRBJ2-3; TRBD2 aligns across 10 bases. The CDR3 is made up of 15 amino acids. CDR1 is SGHRS, CDR2 YFSETQ, per germline. The V and J ends lost 5 bases and 2 bases, in that order; junction bases with no gene match: 5. In DNA form, the CDR3 reads TGCGCCAGCAGTTCCGGACTAGCGGCCACAGATACGCAGTATTTT. It encodes CASSSGLAATDTQYF.

This sequence joins TRBV2 and TRBJ2-3; TRBD2 is a possible D gene (6 bases). Germline V gives CDR1 SNHLY, CDR2 FYNNEI. Trimming pared 4 bases from V and 4 bases from J, leaving 12 bases between. The length of the CDR3 is 14 residues. The CDR3 DNA is TGTGCCAGCAGTGCTAGCGCGGAGGCAGATACGCAGTATTTT. As protein: CASSASAEADTQYF.

V usage is TRBV18 and J usage is TRBJ1-4; the D gene is possibly TRBD1 (6 bases). V lost 1 base, J lost 2 bases, and 8 bases lay in between. The germline V gene encodes CDR1 KGHSH and CDR2 LQKENI. The CDR3 contains 15 residues. DNA for the CDR3: TGTGCCAGCTCACCACGAACAGGGACTAATGAAAAACTGTTTTTT. This sequence encodes CASSPRTGTNEKLFF.

This chain connects TRBV15 to TRBJ2-7; possible D gene TRBD1, 6 bases. The germline V gene encodes CDR1 LNHNV and CDR2 YYDKDF (reference sequence). The V gene lost 3 bases and the J gene lost 2 bases, with 17 bases spanning the gap. There are 16 residues in the CDR3. CDR3: CATSSSPGHLPYEQYF. CDR3 coding DNA: TGTGCCACCAGCAGCAGTCCGGGACACCTGCCCTACGAGCAGTACTTC.

The chain has TRBV6-5 and TRBJ2-1, with D tentatively TRBD1 (5 bases). The V gene lost 4 bases and the J gene lost 6 bases, with 16 bases spanning the gap. Per germline, CDR1 MNHEY and CDR2 SVGAGI. This CDR3 is 15 amino acids long. CDR3 nucleotide sequence: TGTGCCAGCAGTTCGCAGGGCGCATTCGCCAATGAGCAGTTCTTC. This gives the protein CASSSQGAFANEQFF.

This clone was counted once. The genes are TRBV6-1 and TRBJ2-1, with a possible D match to TRBD2 (6 bases). The ends were cut back, 1 base at V and 5 bases at J, with 12 bases in the middle. The germline CDR1 and CDR2 sequences are MNHNS and SASEGT. CDR3 length: 15 residues. The CDR3 sequence: CASSEEGRTNNEQFF. CDR3 in DNA: TGTGCCAGCAGTGAAGAAGGTAGGACTAACAATGAGCAGTTCTTC.

The chain combines TRBV5-1 with TRBJ2-3, with 9 bases that match TRBD2. Germline assignment: CDR1 SGHRS and CDR2 YFSETQ. After removal of 4 bases from V and 3 bases from J, the junction contained 3 bases not matched to a gene. The CDR3 has 14 residues. CDR3 DNA: TGCGCCAGCAGCGTCAGCGGGGGGACAGATACGCAGTATTTT. Its translation is CASSVSGGTDTQYF.

V usage is TRBV5-1 and J usage is TRBJ2-7; 7 nucleotides align to TRBD1. CDR3 size: 15 residues. Trimming at V came to 0 bases and at J to 4 bases, leaving 7 bases not matched to a gene. Germline V gene data show CDR1 as SGHRS and CDR2 as YFSETQ. The CDR3 DNA is TGCGCCAGCAGCTTGGAAGGGGGCGCGATTTACGAGCAGTACTTC. It encodes CASSLEGGAIYEQYF. Variable domain in full (rest from reference TRBV5-1 and TRBJ2-7): KAGVTQTPRYLIKTRGQQVTLSCSPISGHRSVSWYQQTPGQGLQFLFEYFSETQRNKGNFPGRFSGRQFSNSRSEMNVSTLELGDSALYLCASSLEGGAIYEQYFGPGTRLTVT.

J is TRBJ1-6 and V is TRBV6-6; D not resolved. From germline, CDR1 is MNHNY and CDR2 SVGAGI (reference sequence). V lost 0 bases to trimming and J lost 7 bases, with 4 bases between them. The CDR3 is 13 residues long. The CDR3 DNA is TGTGCCAGCAGTTACTCGCAGAATTCACCCCTCCACTTT. Translating it yields CASSYSQNSPLHF.

The chain recombines TRBV5-1 with TRBJ1-6, with 7 bases fitting TRBD1. V was pared by 0 bases and J by 10 bases, with 10 bases of the junction left unmatched. The germline V gene has CDR1 SGHRS and CDR2 YFSETQ. This CDR3 comprises 16 residues. The CDR3 protein is CASSLGCGQGGSPLHF. DNA for the CDR3: TGCGCCAGCAGCTTGGGGTGCGGCCAGGGGGGGTCACCCCTCCACTTT.

This clone was seen a few times. The chain combines TRBV15 with TRBJ1-2; D not resolved. V lost 5 bases to trimming and J lost 8 bases, with 12 bases between them. This CDR3 has 12 amino acids. In germline, CDR1 is LNHNV, CDR2 YYDKDF (reference sequence). This chain's CDR3 is CATSLGMSGYTF. The CDR3, as DNA: TGTGCCACCAGCCTAGGGATGAGCGGCTACACCTTC.

V gene TRBV6-5 combines with J gene TRBJ2-2; the D is unclear. The V end lost 0 bases, the J end lost 6 bases, and 5 bases lay between the germline ends. CDR3 size: 13 residues. Germline V gene sequence: CDR1 MNHEY, CDR2 SVGAGI. CDR3 sequence (DNA): TGTGCCAGCAGTTACTCGACCCCCGGGGAGCTGTTTTTT. It translates to CASSYSTPGELFF.

The gene calls are TRBV7-8 and TRBJ2-1, with 10 bases identical to TRBD2. The CDR3 covers 15 residues. Germline CDR1 reads SGHVS; CDR2 reads FQNEAQ. Trimming removed 5 bases from V and 4 bases from J; junction bases left unmatched: 5. The CDR3 protein is CASSGVAGGYNEQFF. The CDR3 DNA reads as TGTGCCAGCAGCGGGGTAGCGGGGGGTTACAATGAGCAGTTCTTC.

This clone was recorded only once. This chain joins TRBV6-1 and TRBJ2-7, with TRBD2 as a possible D gene (5 bases). The length of the CDR3 is 16 residues. Between the trimmed V and J ends, which lost 1 base and 0 bases, there was a span of 13 bases. Looked up from germline, CDR1 is MNHNS and CDR2 is SASEGT. Here the CDR3 reads CASSEVASGFSYEQYF. In DNA form, the CDR3 reads TGTGCCAGCAGTGAAGTCGCGAGCGGATTCTCCTACGAGCAGTACTTC.

The chain joins TRBV29-1 to TRBJ2-3; D is uncertain. The CDR3 runs to 14 residues. The germline V and J ends were trimmed by 4 bases and 2 bases, with 13 bases remaining between them. Germline CDR1 is SQVTM and CDR2 is ANQGSEA. The CDR3 sequence is CSVVGGVNTDTQYF. The CDR3 DNA is TGCAGCGTTGTCGGTGGGGTTAACACAGATACGCAGTATTTT.

This chain joins TRBV6-5 and TRBJ2-1; 8 positions match TRBD2. J lost 7 bases, V lost 6 bases, and 11 bases had no gene match. The CDR3 sequence is 15 residues long. Germline values: CDR1 MNHEY, CDR2 SVGAGI. The DNA of the CDR3 is TGTGCCAGCAGCCTCTCCGGGGGGGCAGGGAATGAGCAGTTCTTC. Protein: CASSLSGGAGNEQFF.

This rearrangement joins TRBV7-2 to TRBJ2-5; weak D call: TRBD1 (6 bases). Germline V gene sequence: CDR1 SGHTA, CDR2 FQGNSA. Trimming left V 2 bases short and J 2 bases short, with 12 bases between. The CDR3 extends over 15 amino acids. The CDR3 spells CASSLPAGQQETQYF. The CDR3 nucleotides read TGTGCCAGCAGCTTACCGGCAGGACAGCAAGAGACCCAGTACTTC.

The chain is built from TRBV30 and TRBJ2-3, with TRBD1 matching 7 bases. The germline gives CDR1 GTSNPN, CDR2 SVGIG (reference sequence). After removal of 0 bases from V and 1 base from J, the junction contained 10 bases not matched to a gene. This CDR3 has 17 amino acids. CDR3 in amino acids: CAWSVEVGGQGTDTQYF. The CDR3 region has the DNA TGTGCCTGGAGTGTAGAAGTAGGCGGACAGGGCACAGATACGCAGTATTTT.

DNA for the CDR3: TGTGCCAGCAGCCTACAATATGGCTACACCTTC. Translated: CASSLQYGYTF. The chain joins TRBV28 to TRBJ1-2; D call uncertain. This CDR3 spans 11 amino acids. Germline lookup yields CDR1 MDHEN and CDR2 SYDVKM. V lost 6 bases to trimming and J lost 5 bases, with 7 bases between them.

The chain carries TRBV6-6 and TRBJ2-7; D is perhaps TRBD2 (6 bases). Germline assignment: CDR1 MNHNY and CDR2 SVGAGI (reference sequence). V lost 5 bases and J 6 bases, leaving 17 bases between the germline ends. The CDR3 loop spans 14 amino acids. CDR3 amino acids: CASSQTGETVEQYF. The CDR3 DNA is TGTGCCAGCAGTCAAACGGGGGAGACGGTCGAGCAGTACTTC.